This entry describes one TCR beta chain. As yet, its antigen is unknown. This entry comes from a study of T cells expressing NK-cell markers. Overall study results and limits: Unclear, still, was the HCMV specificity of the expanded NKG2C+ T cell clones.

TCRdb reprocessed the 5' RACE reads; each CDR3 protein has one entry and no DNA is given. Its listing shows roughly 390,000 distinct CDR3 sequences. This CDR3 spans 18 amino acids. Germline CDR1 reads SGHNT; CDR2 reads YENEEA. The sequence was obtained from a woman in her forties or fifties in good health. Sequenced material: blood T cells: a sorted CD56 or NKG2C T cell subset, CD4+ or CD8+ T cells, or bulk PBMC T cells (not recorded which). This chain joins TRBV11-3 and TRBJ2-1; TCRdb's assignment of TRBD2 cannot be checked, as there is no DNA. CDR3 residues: CASSLGGGRDWSNNEQFF.